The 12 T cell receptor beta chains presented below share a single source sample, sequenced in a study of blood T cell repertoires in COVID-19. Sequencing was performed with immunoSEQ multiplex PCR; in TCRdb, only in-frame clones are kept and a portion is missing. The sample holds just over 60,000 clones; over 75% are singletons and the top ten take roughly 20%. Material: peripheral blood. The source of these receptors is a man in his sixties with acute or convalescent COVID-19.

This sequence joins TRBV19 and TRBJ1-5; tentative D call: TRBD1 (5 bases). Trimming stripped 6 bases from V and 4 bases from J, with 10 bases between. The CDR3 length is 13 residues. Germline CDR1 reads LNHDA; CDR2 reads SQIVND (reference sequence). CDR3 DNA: TGTGCCAGTAGGACAGAAGAAAATCAGCCCCAGCATTTT. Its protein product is CASRTEENQPQHF.

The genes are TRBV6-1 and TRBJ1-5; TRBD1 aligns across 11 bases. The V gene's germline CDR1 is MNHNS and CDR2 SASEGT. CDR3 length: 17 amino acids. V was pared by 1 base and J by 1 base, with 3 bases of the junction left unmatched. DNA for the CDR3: TGTGCCAGCAGTGAAGGGACAGGGGGCGCAAGCAATCAGCCCCAGCATTTT. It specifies CASSEGTGGASNQPQHF.

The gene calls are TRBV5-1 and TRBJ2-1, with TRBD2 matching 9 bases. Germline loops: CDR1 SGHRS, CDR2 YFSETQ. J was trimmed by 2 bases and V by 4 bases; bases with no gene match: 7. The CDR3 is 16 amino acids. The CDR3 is CASSVSGRRTYNEQFF. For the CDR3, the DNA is TGCGCCAGCAGCGTAAGCGGGAGGAGGACCTACAATGAGCAGTTCTTC.

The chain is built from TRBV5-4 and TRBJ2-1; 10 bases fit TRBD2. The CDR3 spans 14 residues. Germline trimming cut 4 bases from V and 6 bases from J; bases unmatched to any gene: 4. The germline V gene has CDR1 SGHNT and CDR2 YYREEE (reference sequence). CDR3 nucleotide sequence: TGTGCCAGCAGCGCAGCGGGGGGGGGCAATGAGCAGTTCTTC. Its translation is CASSAAGGGNEQFF.

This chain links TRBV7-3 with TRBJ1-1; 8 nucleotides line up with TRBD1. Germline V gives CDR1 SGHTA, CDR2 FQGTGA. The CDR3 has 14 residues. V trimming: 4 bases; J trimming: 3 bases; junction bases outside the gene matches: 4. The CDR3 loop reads CASSSTGADTEAFF. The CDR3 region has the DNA TGTGCCAGCAGCTCGACAGGGGCGGACACTGAAGCTTTCTTT. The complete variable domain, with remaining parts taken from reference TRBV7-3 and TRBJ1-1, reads GAGVSQTPSNKVTEKGKYVELRCDPISGHTALYWYRQSLGQGPEFLIYFQGTGAADDSGLPNDRFFAVRPEGSVSTLKIQRTERGDSAVYLCASSSTGADTEAFFGQGTRLTVV.

The CDR3 is CASSQALAFTGETQYF. CDR3 bases: TGCGCCAGCAGCCAGGCGCTAGCGTTCACCGGGGAGACCCAGTACTTC. The chain employs TRBV4-3 and TRBJ2-5; D is possibly TRBD2 (6 bases). Trimming stripped 3 bases from V and 5 bases from J, with 19 bases between. Germline loops: CDR1 LGHNA, CDR2 YSLEER. The CDR3 totals 16 residues.

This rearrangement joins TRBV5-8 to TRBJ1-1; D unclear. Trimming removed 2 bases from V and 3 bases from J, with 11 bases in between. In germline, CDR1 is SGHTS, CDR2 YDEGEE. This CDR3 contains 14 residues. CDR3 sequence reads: CASSFTRSYTEAFF. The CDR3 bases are TGTGCCAGCAGCTTCACAAGGAGCTACACTGAAGCTTTCTTT.

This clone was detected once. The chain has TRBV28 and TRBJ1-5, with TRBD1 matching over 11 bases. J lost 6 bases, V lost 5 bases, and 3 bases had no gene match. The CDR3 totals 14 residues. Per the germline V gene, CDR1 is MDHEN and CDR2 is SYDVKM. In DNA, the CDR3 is TGTGCCAGCAGTGGGACAGGGGGTGGTCAGCCCCAGCATTTT. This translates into CASSGTGGGQPQHF. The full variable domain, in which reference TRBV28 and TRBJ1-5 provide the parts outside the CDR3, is DVKVTQSSRYLVKRTGEKVFLECVQDMDHENMFWYRQDPGLGLRLIYFSYDVKMKEKGDIPEGYSVSREKKERFSLILESASTNQTSMYLCASSGTGGGQPQHFGDGTRLSIL.

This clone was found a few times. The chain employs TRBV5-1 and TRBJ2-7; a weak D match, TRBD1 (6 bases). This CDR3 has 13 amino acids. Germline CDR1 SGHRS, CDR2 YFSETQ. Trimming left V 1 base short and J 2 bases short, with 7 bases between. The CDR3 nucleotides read TGCGCCAGCAGCTTGAACAGGGCCTACGAGCAGTACTTC. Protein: CASSLNRAYEQYF.

DNA of the CDR3: TGTGCCAGCAGCACCCGATACAGGGTTCAAGAGACCCAGTACTTC. Translation gives CASSTRYRVQETQYF. This rearrangement joins TRBV21-1 to TRBJ2-5; the table's D gene call, TRBD1, was not cross checked with the DNA. TRBV21-1 constitutes a pseudogene. The CDR3 extends over 15 amino acids.

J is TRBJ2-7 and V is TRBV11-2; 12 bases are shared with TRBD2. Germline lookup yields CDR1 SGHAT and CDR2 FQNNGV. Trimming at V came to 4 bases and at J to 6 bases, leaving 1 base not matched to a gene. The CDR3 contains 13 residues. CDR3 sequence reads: CASSSGLAGEQYF. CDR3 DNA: TGTGCCAGCAGCTCGGGACTAGCGGGCGAGCAGTACTTC. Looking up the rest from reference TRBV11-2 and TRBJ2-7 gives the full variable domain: EAGVAQSPRYKIIEKRQSVAFWCNPISGHATLYWYQQILGQGPKLLIQFQNNGVVDDSQLPKDRFSAERLKGVDSTLKIQPAKLEDSAVYLCASSSGLAGEQYFGPGTRLTVT.

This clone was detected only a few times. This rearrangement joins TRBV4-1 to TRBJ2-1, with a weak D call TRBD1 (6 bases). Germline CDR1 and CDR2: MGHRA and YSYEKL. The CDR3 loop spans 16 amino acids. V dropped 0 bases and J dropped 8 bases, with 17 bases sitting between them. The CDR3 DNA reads TGCGCCAGCAGCCAAGATTGGGCAGGGGAATGGGATGAGCAGTTCTTC. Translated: CASSQDWAGEWDEQFF.